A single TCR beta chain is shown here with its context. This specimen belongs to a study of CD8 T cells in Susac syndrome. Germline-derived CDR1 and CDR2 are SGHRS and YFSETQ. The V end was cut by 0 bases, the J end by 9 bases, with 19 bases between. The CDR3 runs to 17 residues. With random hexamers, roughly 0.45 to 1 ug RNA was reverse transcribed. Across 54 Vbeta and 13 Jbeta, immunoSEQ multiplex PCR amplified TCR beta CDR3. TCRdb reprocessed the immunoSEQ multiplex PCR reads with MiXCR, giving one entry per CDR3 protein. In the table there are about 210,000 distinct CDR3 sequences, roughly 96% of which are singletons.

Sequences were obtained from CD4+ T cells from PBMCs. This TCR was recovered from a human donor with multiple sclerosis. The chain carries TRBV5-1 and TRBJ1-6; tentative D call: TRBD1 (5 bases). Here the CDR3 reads CASSLGNSGPAPSPLHF. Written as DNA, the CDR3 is TGCGCCAGCAGCTTGGGAAACTCGGGGCCGGCACCTTCACCCCTCCACTTT.